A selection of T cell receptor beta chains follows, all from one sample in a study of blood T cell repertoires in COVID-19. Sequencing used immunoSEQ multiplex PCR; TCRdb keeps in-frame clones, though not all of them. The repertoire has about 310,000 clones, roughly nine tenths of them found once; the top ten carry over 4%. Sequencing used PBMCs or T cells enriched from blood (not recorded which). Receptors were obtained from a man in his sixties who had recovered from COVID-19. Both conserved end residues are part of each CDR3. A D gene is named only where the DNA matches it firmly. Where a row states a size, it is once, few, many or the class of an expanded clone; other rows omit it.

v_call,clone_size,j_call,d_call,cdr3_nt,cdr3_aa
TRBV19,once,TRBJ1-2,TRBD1,TGTGCCAGTACCCCGGACAGGGGTAACTATGGCTACACCTTC,CASTPDRGNYGYTF
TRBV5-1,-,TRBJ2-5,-,TGCGCCAGCAGTATCCAGGGCCAACAAGAGACCCAGTACTTC,CASSIQGQQETQYF
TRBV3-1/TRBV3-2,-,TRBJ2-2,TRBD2,TGTGCCAGCAGCCAACTAGCGGTCCCCAGGGAGCTGTTTTTT,CASSQLAVPRELFF
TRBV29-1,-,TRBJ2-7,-,TGCAGCGGGCGGGACAGTTACGAGCAGTACTTC,CSGRDSYEQYF
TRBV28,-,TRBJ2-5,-,TGTGCCAGCAGTCCACCGGGGGTGGGCCAGTACTTC,CASSPPGVGQYF
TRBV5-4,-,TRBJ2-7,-,TGTGCCAGCAGCCCCTACCAGGGCTACGAGCAGTACTTC,CASSPYQGYEQYF
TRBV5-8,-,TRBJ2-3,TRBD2,TGTGCCAGCAGCTTGGGACTAGCGGGAGCCAGCACAGATACGCAGTATTTT,CASSLGLAGASTDTQYF
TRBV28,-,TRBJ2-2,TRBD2,TGTGCCAGCAGTTTCCTAGCGGACACCGGGGAGCTGTTTTTT,CASSFLADTGELFF
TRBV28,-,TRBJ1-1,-,TGTGCCAGCAGTGGAACCCGTCGAGACAGGATGGGGAACACTGAAGCTTTCTTT,CASSGTRRDRMGNTEAFF
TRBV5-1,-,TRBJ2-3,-,TGCGCCAGCAGCTTACTCAGGCAAAGCACAGATACGCAGTATTTT,CASSLLRQSTDTQYF
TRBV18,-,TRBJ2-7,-,TGTGCCAGCTCACCTAACAGGGTAGAGTCGGGCGAGCAGTACTTC,CASSPNRVESGEQYF
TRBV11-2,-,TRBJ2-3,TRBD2,TGTGCCAGCAGCTTAATGACTAGCGGGAGAACAGATACGCAGTATTTT,CASSLMTSGRTDTQYF
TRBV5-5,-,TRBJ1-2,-,TGTGCCAGCAGCCCCCCCGCTAACTATGGCTACACCTTC,CASSPPANYGYTF
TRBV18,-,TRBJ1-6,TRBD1,TGTGCCAGCTCACCCTATCGACAGGGTGGGGATTCACCCCTCCACTTT,CASSPYRQGGDSPLHF
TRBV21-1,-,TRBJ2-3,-,TGTGCCAGCAGCAAAGAGGACAGGGGCTACACCCACGCAACTAGCACAGATACGCAGTATTTT,CASSKEDRGYTHATSTDTQYF
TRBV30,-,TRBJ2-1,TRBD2,TGTGCCTGGAGTGGGATACTAGCGGCCAATGAGCAGTTCTTC,CAWSGILAANEQFF
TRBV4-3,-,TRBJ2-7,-,TGCGCCAGCAGTGGGTGGGGCGGCGAGCAGTACTTC,CASSGWGGEQYF
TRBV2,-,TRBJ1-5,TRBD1,TGTGCCAGCAGTCCCCAGGGACAGGGAGGTCAGCCCCAGCATTTT,CASSPQGQGGQPQHF
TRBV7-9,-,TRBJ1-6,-,TGTGCCAGCAGCTTCTCAGGGCGCGAATCACCCCTCCACTTT,CASSFSGRESPLHF
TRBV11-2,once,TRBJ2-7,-,TGTGCCAGCAGCTTAGCGGGAGTATCGGTGTACGAGCAGTACTTC,CASSLAGVSVYEQYF
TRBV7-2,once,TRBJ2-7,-,TGTGCCTCTAGGGGGGGCAGATCATACGAGCAGTACTTC,CASRGGRSYEQYF
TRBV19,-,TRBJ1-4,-,TGTGCCAGTAGTTATTCCGGGGTCGATGAAAAACTGTTTTTT,CASSYSGVDEKLFF
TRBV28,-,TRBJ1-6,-,TGTGCCACCAGGGGAGGAAGCTCCTATAATTCACCCCTCCACTTT,CATRGGSSYNSPLHF
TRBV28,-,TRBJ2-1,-,TGTGCCAGCAGTGAGCTTTACAATGAGCAGTTCTTC,CASSELYNEQFF
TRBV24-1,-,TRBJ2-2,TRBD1,TGTGCCACCAGTGATCCGGACAGGGAGTACACCGGGGAGCTGTTTTTT,CATSDPDREYTGELFF
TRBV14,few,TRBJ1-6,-,TGTGCCAGCAGCCAAGACTATTCACCCCTCCACTTT,CASSQDYSPLHF
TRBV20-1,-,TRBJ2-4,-,TGCAGTGCTAGGAGGGATGGCATTCAGTACTTC,CSARRDGIQYF
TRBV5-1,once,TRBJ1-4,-,TGCGCCAGCAGCTTGGGGCAGAATAATGAAAAACTGTTTTTT,CASSLGQNNEKLFF
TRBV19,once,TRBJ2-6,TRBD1,TGTGCCAGTAGTTGGACAGGGGGAAGTCGTGGGGCCAACGTCCTGACTTTC,CASSWTGGSRGANVLTF
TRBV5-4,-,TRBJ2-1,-,TGTGCCAGCAGCTTTGAACTAACCTCCTACAATGAGCAGTTCTTC,CASSFELTSYNEQFF
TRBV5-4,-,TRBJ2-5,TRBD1,TGTGCCAGCAACCCGGTAACCGGGACAGGGCAAGAGACCCAGTACTTC,CASNPVTGTGQETQYF
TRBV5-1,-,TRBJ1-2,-,TGCGCCAGCAGCTTGGATCAGCGCTATGGCTACACCTTC,CASSLDQRYGYTF
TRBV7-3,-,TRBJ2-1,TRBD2,TGTGCCAGCAGCTCCGTCTATGGCGGGAGCTCCTACAATGAGCAGTTCTTC,CASSSVYGGSSYNEQFF
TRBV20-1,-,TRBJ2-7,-,TGCAGTGCTAGTGGCGTCAACGAGCAGTACTTC,CSASGVNEQYF
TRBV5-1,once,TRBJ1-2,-,TGCGCCAGCAGCCCTCAGACTGAGAACTATGGCTACACCTTC,CASSPQTENYGYTF
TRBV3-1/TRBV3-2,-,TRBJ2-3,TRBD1,TGTGCCAGCAGCCAAGTAATCCGGGATAGGCGGGACCCGAGCCGGACAGGGGGCGGAGATACGCAGTATTTT,CASSQVIRDRRDPSRTGGGDTQYF
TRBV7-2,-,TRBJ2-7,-,TGTGCCAGCAGCCCAGACAGCCTCTCCTACGAGCAGTACTTC,CASSPDSLSYEQYF
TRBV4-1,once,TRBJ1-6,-,TGCGCCAGCAGCCAAGAGGCGATCAGGCAGAATAATTCACCCCTCCACTTT,CASSQEAIRQNNSPLHF
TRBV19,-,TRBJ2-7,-,TGTGCCAGTAGTATTGGAAGGTCAAGGAGTTTCTACGAGCAGTACTTC,CASSIGRSRSFYEQYF
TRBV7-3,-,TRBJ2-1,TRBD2,TGTGCCAGCAGCTTAACCGGGACTAGCGTCCCCAATGAGCAGTTCTTC,CASSLTGTSVPNEQFF
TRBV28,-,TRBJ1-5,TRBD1,TGTGCCAGCAGTTTGCACACAGGGGCGCAGCCCCAGCATTTT,CASSLHTGAQPQHF
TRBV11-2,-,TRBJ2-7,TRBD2,TGTGCCAGCAGCTTAGGTCTGGGACTAGCGGGCACCTACGAGCAGTACTTC,CASSLGLGLAGTYEQYF
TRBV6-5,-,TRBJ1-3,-,TGTGCCAGCACCCGAGGGAGGGTTGGAGAAAACACCATATATTTT,CASTRGRVGENTIYF
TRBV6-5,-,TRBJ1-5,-,TGTGCCAGCAGTTACCTGGCCAATCAGCCCCAGCATTTT,CASSYLANQPQHF
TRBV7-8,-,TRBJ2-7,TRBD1,TGTGCCAGCAGCCGGGACAGACCCTACGAGCAGTACTTC,CASSRDRPYEQYF
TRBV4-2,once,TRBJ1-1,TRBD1,TGTGCCAGCAGCCTGCGGGACAGAGCGAACACTGAAGCTTTCTTT,CASSLRDRANTEAFF
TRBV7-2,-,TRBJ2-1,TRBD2,TGTGCCAGCAGCTTAACTGTAAGGCGGGGGATTGGGGATGAGCAGTTCTTC,CASSLTVRRGIGDEQFF
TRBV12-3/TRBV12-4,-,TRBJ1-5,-,TGTGCCAGCAGTTCAGAAAATCAGCCCCAGCATTTT,CASSSENQPQHF
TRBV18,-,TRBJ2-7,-,TGTGCCAGCTCCTCGACAGCATCGTCCTACGAGCAGTACTTC,CASSSTASSYEQYF
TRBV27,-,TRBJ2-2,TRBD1,TGTGCCAGCGGGACGGGACAGGGTACCGGGGAGCTGTTTTTT,CASGTGQGTGELFF
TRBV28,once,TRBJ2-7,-,TGTGCCAGCAGTTCCTTGACAGGTTTCTACGAGCAGTACTTC,CASSSLTGFYEQYF
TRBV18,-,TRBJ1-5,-,TGTGCCAGCTCAACAGCTGGGCAGCCCCAGCATTTT,CASSTAGQPQHF
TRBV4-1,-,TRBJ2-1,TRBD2,TGCGCCAGCAGCCAGGCTCTAGCGGGAGGACCCTACAATGAGCAGTTCTTC,CASSQALAGGPYNEQFF
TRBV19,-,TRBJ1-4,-,TGTGCCAGTAGTACCCCAATGCGGGGGTATGAAAAACTGTTTTTT,CASSTPMRGYEKLFF
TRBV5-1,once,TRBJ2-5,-,TGCGCCAGCAGCTTGATTCCTTCCCCGTCCCAAGAGACCCAGTACTTC,CASSLIPSPSQETQYF
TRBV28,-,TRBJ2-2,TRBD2,TGTGCCAGCAGATCACTAGCGGGAGCAGCGAAAACCGGGGAGCTGTTTTTT,CASRSLAGAAKTGELFF
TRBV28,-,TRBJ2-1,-,TGTGCCAGCAGCCGCGGACACTCCTACAATGAGCAGTTCTTC,CASSRGHSYNEQFF
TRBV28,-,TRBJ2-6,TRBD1,TGTGCCAGCAGTCGACAGGGTACAGGGGCCAACGTCCTGACTTTC,CASSRQGTGANVLTF
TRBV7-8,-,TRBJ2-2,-,TGTGCCAGCGTACCTACTTACACCGGGGAGCTGTTTTTT,CASVPTYTGELFF
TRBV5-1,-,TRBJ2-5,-,TGCGCCAGCAGCTTGTATCAGGGGCTGGAGACCCAGTACTTC,CASSLYQGLETQYF